These 10 T cell receptor beta chains originate from one sample sequenced in a study of blood T cell repertoires in COVID-19. Sequenced by immunoSEQ multiplex PCR; TCRdb stores in-frame clones only, minus some. Among about 260,000 clones listed, 70% to 90% were seen once. The sample was PBMCs or T cells enriched from blood (not recorded which). The origin of the receptors is a woman in her 30s with acute COVID-19.

The chain is built from TRBV7-9 and TRBJ1-2; possible D gene TRBD1, 5 bases. Germline CDR1 and CDR2: SEHNR and FQNEAQ (reference sequence). The CDR3 spans 12 residues. The V gene lost 5 bases and the J gene lost 7 bases, with 11 bases spanning the gap. The chain's CDR3 is CASSPEGVGYTF. In DNA, the CDR3 is TGTGCCAGCAGCCCGGAAGGGGTTGGCTACACCTTC.

The chain uses TRBV9 and TRBJ1-1; weak D call: TRBD1 (5 bases). Trimming took off 0 bases at V and 1 base at J, with 22 bases between the two ends. The CDR3 contains 19 residues. Germline lookup yields CDR1 SGDLS and CDR2 YYNGEE. The CDR3 bases are TGTGCCAGCAGCGTAGCTACGGGGGTGGTGGCGGGTTGGAACACTGAAGCTTTCTTT. This codes for CASSVATGVVAGWNTEAFF.

The V call is TRBV18, the J call TRBJ2-1, with 14 bases aligning to TRBD2. The length of the CDR3 is 15 residues. V lost 6 bases and J lost 9; bases outside the gene matches: 7. Germline CDR1 KGHSH, CDR2 LQKENI. This CDR3 is CASSPGTSGRTEQFF. As DNA, the CDR3 is TGTGCCAGCTCCCCCGGGACTAGCGGGAGAACTGAGCAGTTCTTC.

The chain employs TRBV5-3 and TRBJ2-6; 12 bases align to TRBD1. TRBV5-3 is marked as an open reading frame, function uncertain. With 2 bases clipped from V and 2 bases from J, the junction kept 8 bases outside the gene matches. CDR3 length: 19 amino acids. The CDR3 DNA follows: TGTGCCAGAAGCTTTATCCGGGACAGGGGGCTGCCTGGGGCCAACGTCCTGACTTTC. Its translation is CARSFIRDRGLPGANVLTF.

For the CDR3, the DNA is TGTGCCAGCTCACCACGGAACAGCCAAGAGACCCAGTACTTC. Encoded protein: CASSPRNSQETQYF. This chain uses TRBV18 with TRBJ2-5; D is uncertain. CDR3 length: 14 amino acids. Trimming pared 1 base from V and 1 base from J, leaving 7 bases between. The germline V gene has CDR1 KGHSH and CDR2 LQKENI.

This clone turned up a few times. The chain carries TRBV12-3 or TRBV12-4 and TRBJ2-1, with D tentatively TRBD2 (6 bases). The germline V and J ends were trimmed by 7 bases and 7 bases, with 14 bases remaining between them. This CDR3 contains 13 residues. In DNA, the CDR3 is TGTGCCAGCACCCGACTAGGGGATAATGAGCAGTTCTTC. Encoded protein: CASTRLGDNEQFF.

This chain uses TRBV7-6 with TRBJ1-2, with 8 positions matching TRBD1. The CDR3 runs to 15 residues. Per the germline V gene, CDR1 is SGHVS and CDR2 is FNYEAQ. Losses at the gene ends were 6 bases for V and 2 bases for J; bases not matched to a gene: 8. The CDR3 is CASSPQGAGNYGYTF. CDR3 in DNA: TGTGCCAGCAGTCCTCAGGGGGCGGGGAACTATGGCTACACCTTC. The full variable domain, its missing parts supplied by reference TRBV7-6 and TRBJ1-2, is GAGVSQSPRYKVTKRGQDVALRCDPISGHVSLYWYRQALGQGPEFLTYFNYEAQQDKSGLPNDRFSAERPEGSISTLTIQRTEQRDSAMYRCASSPQGAGNYGYTFGSGTRLTVV.

The V and J genes are TRBV7-9 and TRBJ1-1, with a tentative D call TRBD1 (6 bases). The CDR3 contains 16 residues. Trimming stripped 5 bases from V and 0 bases from J, with 16 bases between. The germline CDR1 and CDR2 sequences are SEHNR and FQNEAQ (reference sequence). CDR3: CASSTTLGGLNTEAFF. The CDR3 region has the DNA TGTGCCAGCAGCACCACCCTTGGGGGCTTGAACACTGAAGCTTTCTTT.

The chain employs TRBV6-1 and TRBJ2-1; 7 bases match TRBD1. CDR1 MNHNS and CDR2 SASEGT come from the germline V gene. The V gene end was trimmed by 1 base and the J gene end by 4 bases; junction bases not matched to a gene: 4. The CDR3 totals 15 residues. For the CDR3, the DNA is TGTGCCAGCAGTGAAGTGACAGGGCCTTACAATGAGCAGTTCTTC. This sequence encodes CASSEVTGPYNEQFF.

In nucleotides, the CDR3 is TGTGCCAGCAGACCCCTAGCGGGAGGGCTCCACACCGGGGAGCTGTTTTTT. Amino acids: CASRPLAGGLHTGELFF. The chain links TRBV5-4 to TRBJ2-2; 12 nucleotides match TRBD2. Germline loops: CDR1 SGHNT, CDR2 YYREEE (reference sequence). V was clipped by 5 bases and J by 3 bases; unmatched bases: 8. The CDR3 extends over 17 amino acids.